The rows below give T cell receptor beta chains drawn from one sample of a study of blood T cell repertoires in COVID-19. The protocol was immunoSEQ multiplex PCR, while the TCRdb copy is restricted to in-frame clones and leaves out a portion. Of roughly 63,000 clones in the sample, around 89% are singletons; the top ten hold 2.5% to 3%. Material: peripheral blood. The source is a man in his fifties or sixties with acute or convalescent COVID-19. The CDR3 runs from the conserved cysteine through the conserved F or W. Each record gives: V gene, D gene, clone size, CDR3 length, J gene, CDR3 protein, CDR3 DNA. A D gene is named only where the DNA matches it firmly. Size values are once, few and many counts, or a class for expanded clones, and some rows have none.

V: TRBV28
D: TRBD1
size: .
length: 12
J: TRBJ1-2
CDR3: CASSSQGDHYTF
DNA: TGTGCCAGCAGTTCGCAGGGGGACCACTACACCTTC

V: TRBV19
D: TRBD1
size: .
length: 17
J: TRBJ2-7
CDR3: CASSIDTAGTGRMVQYF
DNA: TGTGCCAGTAGTATAGATACGGCCGGGACAGGGAGAATGGTGCAGTACTTC

V: TRBV24-1
D: .
size: .
length: 12
J: TRBJ1-5
CDR3: CATTGSNQPQHF
DNA: TGTGCCACTACAGGGAGCAATCAGCCCCAGCATTTT

V: TRBV19
D: TRBD1
size: .
length: 18
J: TRBJ2-5
CDR3: CASSIDPGWTGRRETQYF
DNA: TGTGCCAGTAGTATAGATCCCGGGTGGACAGGGCGAAGGGAGACCCAGTACTTC

V: TRBV10-3
D: TRBD1
size: .
length: 14
J: TRBJ2-5
CDR3: CAITEGQGEETQYF
DNA: TGTGCCATCACCGAGGGGCAGGGGGAAGAGACCCAGTACTTC

V: TRBV29-1
D: TRBD1
size: .
length: 14
J: TRBJ2-5
CDR3: CSASKGTGEETQYF
DNA: TGCAGCGCGTCAAAGGGGACAGGGGAAGAGACCCAGTACTTC

V: TRBV5-8
D: .
size: .
length: 13
J: TRBJ1-1
CDR3: CASSLDRNTEAFF
DNA: TGTGCCAGCAGCTTGGACAGGAACACTGAAGCTTTCTTT

V: TRBV3-1/TRBV3-2
D: .
size: .
length: 13
J: TRBJ2-7
CDR3: CASSQGGHNEQYF
DNA: TGTGCCAGCAGCCAAGGAGGGCACAACGAGCAGTACTTC

V: TRBV30
D: .
size: .
length: 14
J: TRBJ2-7
CDR3: CAWSIRRDSYEQYF
DNA: TGTGCCTGGAGTATCCGCCGGGACTCCTACGAGCAGTACTTC

V: TRBV25-1
D: .
size: .
length: 14
J: TRBJ2-5
CDR3: CASSQRGIGETQYF
DNA: TGTGCCAGCAGTCAACGGGGGATCGGGGAGACCCAGTACTTC

V: TRBV19
D: TRBD1
size: .
length: 16
J: TRBJ1-1
CDR3: CASSILFRGRWTEAFF
DNA: TGTGCCAGTAGTATACTTTTCAGGGGGCGTTGGACTGAAGCTTTCTTT

V: TRBV18
D: TRBD2
size: .
length: 15
J: TRBJ2-3
CDR3: CASSPLAGAGDTQYF
DNA: TGTGCCAGCTCACCCTTAGCGGGAGCCGGAGATACGCAGTATTTT

V: TRBV19
D: .
size: .
length: 13
J: TRBJ1-4
CDR3: CASGNQRGGKLFF
DNA: TGTGCCAGCGGGAACCAAAGGGGAGGAAAACTGTTTTTT

V: TRBV5-6
D: .
size: .
length: 16
J: TRBJ1-4
CDR3: CASSRSGIHTNEKLFF
DNA: TGTGCCAGCAGCCGCAGCGGAATTCACACTAATGAAAAACTGTTTTTT

V: TRBV28
D: .
size: .
length: 13
J: TRBJ1-4
CDR3: CASSKYSGEKLFF
DNA: TGTGCCAGCAGTAAATACAGCGGTGAAAAACTGTTTTTT

V: TRBV10-3
D: TRBD1
size: .
length: 16
J: TRBJ1-4
CDR3: CAISVGQGTPNEKLFF
DNA: TGTGCCATCAGTGTGGGACAGGGGACACCTAATGAAAAACTGTTTTTT

V: TRBV28
D: .
size: once
length: 14
J: TRBJ1-6
CDR3: CASSLGTPNSPLHF
DNA: TGTGCCAGCAGTTTAGGGACACCGAATTCACCCCTCCACTTT

V: TRBV5-4
D: TRBD1
size: .
length: 15
J: TRBJ2-7
CDR3: CASSFGQGYDYEQYF
DNA: TGTGCCAGCAGCTTCGGACAGGGGTATGACTACGAGCAGTACTTC

V: TRBV19
D: .
size: few
length: 14
J: TRBJ2-6
CDR3: CASSMDMNYNVLTF
DNA: TGTGCCAGTAGTATGGACATGAATTACAACGTCCTGACTTTC

V: TRBV9
D: .
size: .
length: 15
J: TRBJ2-2
CDR3: CASSVSASGTGELFF
DNA: TGTGCCAGCAGCGTATCGGCTAGTGGTACCGGGGAGCTGTTTTTT

V: TRBV6-2/TRBV6-3
D: .
size: once
length: 18
J: TRBJ2-3
CDR3: CASSYFHSWALGTDTQYF
DNA: TGTGCCAGCAGTTATTTTCATTCTTGGGCTTTGGGCACAGATACGCAGTATTTT

V: TRBV4-2
D: .
size: .
length: 15
J: TRBJ1-2
CDR3: CASSQEKAGNYGYTF
DNA: TGTGCCAGCAGCCAAGAGAAGGCAGGGAACTATGGCTACACCTTC

V: TRBV5-1
D: TRBD2
size: .
length: 15
J: TRBJ2-2
CDR3: CASSRLAGNTGELFF
DNA: TGCGCCAGCAGCAGACTAGCGGGGAACACCGGGGAGCTGTTTTTT

V: TRBV25-1
D: TRBD1
size: once
length: 16
J: TRBJ1-4
CDR3: CASSEFPGQGNEKLFF
DNA: TGTGCCAGCAGTGAATTTCCGGGACAGGGGAATGAAAAACTGTTTTTT

V: TRBV27
D: TRBD1
size: .
length: 14
J: TRBJ2-1
CDR3: CASSLTGKRNEQFF
DNA: TGTGCCAGCAGTTTGACAGGGAAGCGGAATGAGCAGTTCTTC

V: TRBV29-1
D: TRBD1
size: .
length: 15
J: TRBJ1-5
CDR3: CSPEGQGAGNQPQHF
DNA: TGCAGCCCCGAGGGGCAGGGGGCCGGCAATCAGCCCCAGCATTTT

V: TRBV5-4
D: TRBD2
size: .
length: 15
J: TRBJ2-2
CDR3: CASSTGLAPTGELFF
DNA: TGTGCCAGCAGCACGGGACTAGCGCCCACCGGGGAGCTGTTTTTT

V: TRBV6-6
D: .
size: .
length: 15
J: TRBJ2-7
CDR3: CASGRVTGSSYEQYF
DNA: TGTGCCAGCGGCCGTGTTACAGGAAGCTCCTACGAGCAGTACTTC

V: TRBV5-1
D: TRBD2
size: .
length: 14
J: TRBJ2-5
CDR3: CASSPRTSGETQYF
DNA: TGCGCCAGCAGCCCCAGGACTAGCGGAGAGACCCAGTACTTC

V: TRBV27
D: TRBD1
size: .
length: 15
J: TRBJ1-2
CDR3: CASSTLPGQGYGYTF
DNA: TGTGCCAGCAGTACACTTCCGGGACAGGGCTATGGCTACACCTTC

V: TRBV18
D: .
size: .
length: 14
J: TRBJ1-6
CDR3: CASSPSGGDSPLHF
DNA: TGTGCCAGCTCACCCTCAGGTGGTGATTCACCCCTCCACTTT

V: TRBV28
D: .
size: few
length: 15
J: TRBJ1-5
CDR3: CASSPPDNSNQPQHF
DNA: TGTGCCAGCAGTCCTCCGGACAATAGCAATCAGCCCCAGCATTTT

V: TRBV5-1
D: TRBD1
size: .
length: 19
J: TRBJ2-3
CDR3: CASSLAPLGGPGRTDTQYF
DNA: TGCGCCAGCAGCTTGGCCCCACTAGGGGGCCCGGGTCGCACAGATACGCAGTATTTT

V: TRBV19
D: TRBD2
size: .
length: 17
J: TRBJ2-1
CDR3: CASSPYRVSGRNNEQFF
DNA: TGTGCCAGTAGTCCCTACCGGGTTAGCGGGAGGAACAATGAGCAGTTCTTC

V: TRBV7-2
D: .
size: .
length: 13
J: TRBJ2-7
CDR3: CASRAADAYEQYF
DNA: TGTGCCAGCAGGGCGGCCGACGCCTACGAGCAGTACTTC

V: TRBV9
D: .
size: .
length: 15
J: TRBJ2-1
CDR3: CASSVGSEDYNEQFF
DNA: TGTGCCAGCAGCGTAGGTAGCGAGGATTACAATGAGCAGTTCTTC

V: TRBV19
D: .
size: .
length: 11
J: TRBJ2-7
CDR3: CASSVRDEQYF
DNA: TGTGCCAGTAGTGTCAGGGACGAGCAGTACTTC

V: TRBV5-6
D: .
size: .
length: 14
J: TRBJ1-1
CDR3: CASSRGQPNTEAFF
DNA: TGTGCCAGCAGCAGAGGACAGCCGAACACTGAAGCTTTCTTT

V: TRBV6-5
D: .
size: .
length: 14
J: TRBJ2-7
CDR3: CASSPRHGSYEQYF
DNA: TGTGCCAGCAGTCCTCGACACGGATCCTACGAGCAGTACTTC

V: TRBV11-3
D: TRBD2
size: .
length: 15
J: TRBJ2-1
CDR3: CASSNRTSGSNEQFF
DNA: TGTGCCAGCAGCAATCGGACTAGCGGGAGCAATGAGCAGTTCTTC

V: TRBV28
D: TRBD1
size: .
length: 15
J: TRBJ1-2
CDR3: CASGERQGHAYGYTF
DNA: TGTGCCAGCGGGGAAAGACAGGGTCACGCTTATGGCTACACCTTC

V: TRBV27
D: TRBD2
size: .
length: 19
J: TRBJ2-1
CDR3: CASHPVPGGVRTLGNEQFF
DNA: TGTGCCAGCCACCCCGTCCCCGGGGGGGTAAGAACCCTAGGCAATGAGCAGTTCTTC